The following is a T cell receptor beta chain sequence with its context. The target antigen is unknown. The treatment is: oral pan-JAK inhibitor, 5-10 mg twice daily. It was cDNA, reverse transcribed from extracted RNA, that served as the sequencing template. TCRdb keeps only in-frame clones here, not all; method: immunoSEQ multiplex PCR. The table lists 70,000 or so clones, 29% of them singletons. The data stem from a study of CD8+ T cells in alopecia areata. Overall study findings and caveats: Affected lesional scalp, above all in alopecia totalis/universalis, was more clonal than normal scalp.

The V end was cut by 4 bases, the J end by 0 bases, with 10 bases between. The CDR3 totals 13 residues. Germline V gives CDR1 SQVTM, CDR2 ANQGSEA. The material sequenced was CD8+ T cells sorted from blood, taken at week 4, from a patient treated with tofacitinib. This TCR was recovered from a human donor with alopecia areata. This sequence joins TRBV29-1 and TRBJ2-7, with D possibly being TRBD2 (7 bases). DNA for the CDR3: TGCAGCGTTGGGGGGGGCTACTCCTACGAGCAGTACTTC. It encodes CSVGGGYSYEQYF.